A single sample is the source of the 15 T cell receptor beta chains below, sequenced in a study of cytomegalovirus exposure and HLA in healthy donors. A multiplex PCR was run with 60 Vbeta primers and 13 Jbeta primers. Profiling relied on immunoSEQ multiplex PCR, and the TCRdb table lists in-frame clones only, not all of them. The sample records about 67,000 clones, around four fifths being singletons. Sequencing input: PBMCs. The receptors here all came from a woman in her 30s in good health and CMV-seronegative.

The chain uses TRBV20-1 and TRBJ1-1, with D tentatively TRBD1 (6 bases). Trimming removed 5 bases from V and 8 bases from J, with 9 bases in between. Germline lookup yields CDR1 DFQATT and CDR2 SNEGSKA (reference sequence). CDR3 length equals 10 residues. CDR3: CSAVGQEAFF. The CDR3 DNA reads as TGCAGTGCTGTAGGACAGGAAGCTTTCTTT.

The chain recombines TRBV5-1 with TRBJ1-1; TRBD1 aligns across 7 bases. Trimming cost V 4 bases and J 1 base; bases outside gene matches: 4. The CDR3 totals 14 residues. Germline V gene lookup returns CDR1 SGHRS and CDR2 YFSETQ. The CDR3 is CASSATGRNTEAFF. The CDR3 DNA reads as TGCGCCAGCAGCGCGACAGGGAGGAACACTGAAGCTTTCTTT.

This clone was seen a handful of times. CDR3 amino acids: CASSYSIPGTGELFF. DNA of the CDR3: TGTGCCAGCAGTTACTCGATACCCGGGACCGGGGAGCTGTTTTTT. The chain carries TRBV6-5 and TRBJ2-2, with D unresolved. Germline V gives CDR1 MNHEY, CDR2 SVGAGI. CDR3 length: 15 amino acids. V dropped 0 bases and J dropped 5 bases, with 10 bases sitting between them.

The chain uses TRBV4-1 and TRBJ2-6, with TRBD1 matching over 7 bases. The length of the CDR3 is 16 residues. After removal of 0 bases from V and 4 bases from J, the junction contained 3 bases not matched to a gene. CDR1 MGHRA and CDR2 YSYEKL come from the germline V gene. The CDR3 coding sequence is TGCGCCAGCAGCCAAGATGAGGGGGCCGGGGCCAACGTCCTGACTTTC. Protein product: CASSQDEGAGANVLTF.

The rearrangement joins TRBV25-1 to TRBJ2-7; D may be TRBD1 (6 bases). The germline V gene has CDR1 MGHDK and CDR2 SYGVNS. The V end was cut by 2 bases, the J end by 7 bases, with 18 bases between. The CDR3 runs 15 residues. This CDR3 is CASSEIGTRIGEQYF. CDR3 sequence (DNA): TGTGCCAGCAGTGAAATTGGGACACGAATCGGGGAGCAGTACTTC.

As regards this clone: Additional DNA sequences in this sample encode the identical CDR3. The chain's CDR3 is CSVRDSSYEQYF. The CDR3 bases are TGCAGCGTCCGAGACAGTTCCTACGAGCAGTACTTC. V is TRBV29-1 and J is TRBJ2-7; TRBD1 is a possible D gene (5 bases). V gave up 6 bases and J gave up 1 base, with 10 bases separating them. Germline V CDR1 and CDR2: SQVTM, ANQGSEA. The CDR3 length is 12 residues.

The J gene is TRBJ1-1, the V gene TRBV30; D is possibly TRBD1 (6 bases). Germline V gives CDR1 GTSNPN, CDR2 SVGIG (reference sequence). The CDR3 has 17 amino acids. The V end lost 5 bases, the J end lost 5 bases, and 27 bases lay between the germline ends. Here the CDR3 reads CAWAPAHKGGGRTEAFF. CDR3 in DNA: TGTGCCTGGGCTCCGGCACACAAGGGGGGGGGTCGGACTGAAGCTTTCTTT. Looking up the rest from reference TRBV30 and TRBJ1-1 gives the full variable domain: SQTIHQWPATLVQPVGSPLSLECTVEGTSNPNLYWYRQAAGRGLQLLFYSVGIGQISSEVPQNLSASRPQDRQFILSSKKLLLSDSGFYLCAWAPAHKGGGRTEAFFGQGTRLTVV.

The gene calls are TRBV7-9 and TRBJ1-1; possibly TRBD1 for D (5 bases). CDR3 length: 16 residues. CDR1 is SEHNR, CDR2 FQNEAQ, per germline (reference sequence). Trimming stripped 5 bases from V and 3 bases from J, with 19 bases between. CDR3 protein: CASSVFGGGTDTEAFF. For the CDR3, the DNA is TGTGCCAGCAGCGTATTCGGCGGCGGGACGGACACTGAAGCTTTCTTT.

This clone was counted at least ten times. CDR3 region: CASSEATGTNEKLFF. CDR3 DNA sequence: TGTGCCAGCAGTGAAGCTACGGGTACTAATGAAAAACTGTTTTTT. V gene TRBV6-1 combines with J gene TRBJ1-4; D is unclear. V lost 0 bases, J lost 2 bases, and 7 bases lay in between. Germline loops: CDR1 MNHNS, CDR2 SASEGT. The CDR3 extends over 15 amino acids.

This chain connects TRBV7-6 to TRBJ1-1; the D is unclear. V shed 1 base and J shed 0 bases, with 9 bases lying between them. Per the germline V gene, CDR1 is SGHVS and CDR2 is FNYEAQ. The CDR3 totals 15 residues. This chain's CDR3 is CASSLVAAMNTEAFF. The CDR3 nucleotides are TGTGCCAGCAGCTTAGTAGCGGCCATGAACACTGAAGCTTTCTTT. The full variable domain, with the rest looked up from reference TRBV7-6 and TRBJ1-1, is GAGVSQSPRYKVTKRGQDVALRCDPISGHVSLYWYRQALGQGPEFLTYFNYEAQQDKSGLPNDRFSAERPEGSISTLTIQRTEQRDSAMYRCASSLVAAMNTEAFFGQGTRLTVV.

This clone was counted a single time. The rearrangement joins TRBV11-2 to TRBJ2-5; 7 nucleotides match TRBD2. The junction had 6 bases not matched to a gene; V was cut back by 3 bases and J by 2 bases. Germline V gene sequence: CDR1 SGHAT, CDR2 FQNNGV. The CDR3 has 15 amino acids. The CDR3 reads CASSFTLARQETQYF. The CDR3 coding sequence is TGTGCCAGCAGCTTTACACTAGCGAGACAAGAGACCCAGTACTTC.

The chain uses TRBV30 and TRBJ2-1, with 10 nucleotides matching TRBD2. The V gene's germline CDR1 is GTSNPN and CDR2 SVGIG (reference sequence). V lost 5 bases and J lost 0; bases outside the gene matches: 13. This CDR3 has 18 residues. The CDR3 protein is CAWGWGSGGRSSYNEQFF. DNA for the CDR3: TGTGCCTGGGGGTGGGGTAGCGGGGGGAGAAGCTCCTACAATGAGCAGTTCTTC.

The table lists this clone with a few counts. CDR3 DNA: TGTGCCAGCAGCTTGGACGTCGGGAGGTCTTACGAGCAGTACTTC. As protein: CASSLDVGRSYEQYF. V is TRBV5-4 and J is TRBJ2-7; 7 positions match TRBD2. Germline CDR1 is SGHNT and CDR2 is YYREEE (reference sequence). CDR3 size: 15 residues. Trimming at V came to 0 bases and at J to 4 bases, leaving 7 bases not matched to a gene.

CDR3 coding DNA: TGTGCCAGCAGCTTAGCGCAAGCGGCCTACGAGCAGTACTTC. Encoded protein: CASSLAQAAYEQYF. The genes are TRBV7-9 and TRBJ2-7, with D possibly TRBD2 on 5 matching bases. CDR3 length equals 14 residues. Deletions cut 0 bases from V and 2 bases from J, with 8 bases between. CDR1 and CDR2 (germline): SEHNR, FQNEAQ (reference sequence).

The rearrangement links TRBV4-3 to TRBJ2-4, with D possibly TRBD1 on 5 matching bases. CDR3 length equals 18 residues. CDR1 is LGHNA and CDR2 is YSLEER in the germline V gene. The V and J ends lost 4 bases and 1 base respectively, with 20 bases between them. The CDR3 sequence: CASSPSYPGNPAKNIQYF. CDR3 in DNA: TGCGCCAGCAGCCCCTCCTACCCAGGGAACCCGGCCAAAAACATTCAGTACTTC.